What follows are 31 T cell receptor beta chains derived from one specimen sequenced in a study of tumor and adjacent non-tumor tissue in lung cancer. TCRbeta libraries were built with three rounds of nested PCR, modified from ARM-PCR. TCRdb fed the multiplex PCR reads into MiXCR, producing one record per CDR3 protein. This sample has 70,000 to 90,000 distinct CDR3 sequences, with around 80% found just once. No cell sorting was done before RNA was extracted from the tissue. More than 3 cm separated this lung sample from the edge of the tumor. Material for sequencing was distant non-tumor lung tissue. The receptors here all came from a man between 60 and 75 years old with non-small cell lung cancer.

Of note for this clonotype: Since no conserved phenylalanine or tryptophan closes the CDR3, a read error is the likely cause. The DNA is left out, because the CDR3 cannot be placed on it with certainty; the CDR3 is given as TCRdb lists it. The gene calls are TRBV4-2 and TRBJ2-2; the listed D gene, TRBD1, was not tested against the DNA. The CDR3 length equals 15 residues, ends included. Per the germline V gene, CDR1 is LGHNA and CDR2 is YNFKEQ. CDR3 loop: CASSQGTGDTGELLY.

This clonotype has just one count. Lacking the conserved final phenylalanine or tryptophan, this CDR3 likely reflects a read error. The J gene is TRBJ1-6, the V gene TRBV6-5; no firm D call. The CDR3 runs 14 residues. CDR1 MNHEY and CDR2 SVGAGI come from the germline V gene. CDR3 in DNA: TGTGTCAGCAGTTACTCGCCAGGAGAGAAGGCCCTCCACTCT. Protein sequence: CVSSYSPGEKALHS.

Worth noting for this clonotype: The conserved phenylalanine or tryptophan is not found at the CDR3 terminus, so this likely reflects a read error. No DNA is shown, since the ends of the CDR3 on it are uncertain; the CDR3 is the one TCRdb lists. The CDR3 sequence: CSASRIADTDTQFL. The V and J genes are TRBV20-1 and TRBJ2-3. The CDR3 is 14 amino acids in total, end residues counted. Per the germline V gene, CDR1 is DFQATT and CDR2 is SNEGSKA (reference sequence).

Notes on this clonotype: This may come from a read error, since a much larger clone is one base off. The chain employs TRBV5-1 and TRBJ2-2; D might be TRBD1 or TRBD2, each matching 6 bases. CDR1 is SGHRS and CDR2 is YFSETQ in the germline V gene. The CDR3 runs to 13 residues. CDR3 sequence: CATSRGLAGELLF. The CDR3 DNA is TGCGCCACCTCCCGGGGGCTCGCCGGGGAGCTGCTTTTT.

With regard to this clonotype: Its ends do not fully match the called genes, so a read error is possible. V and J are TRBV11-1 and TRBJ2-7; 9 bases fit TRBD1. Germline V CDR1 and CDR2: SGHAT, FQDESV (reference sequence). CDR3 length: 13 residues. The CDR3 spells CVSNTDRGGEQYF. The CDR3, as DNA: TGTGTCAGCAACACGGACAGGGGTGGAGAGCAATACTTC.

V is TRBV6-5 and J is TRBJ1-6; D call uncertain. Germline V gene lookup returns CDR1 MNHEY and CDR2 SVGAGI. The CDR3 is made up of 15 amino acids. Trimming took off 8 bases at V and 6 bases at J, with 17 bases between the two ends. In DNA, the CDR3 is TGTGCCAGCGGCTGGAGACCGCGTGTTAATTCACCCCTCCACTTT. Its translation: CASGWRPRVNSPLHF.

A note on this clonotype: Likely a read error: the CDR3 ends without its conserved phenylalanine or tryptophan. The chain has TRBV11-2 and TRBJ2-6; tentatively, D is TRBD1 or TRBD2 (5 bases each). The CDR3 is 14 amino acids. CDR1 is SGHAT and CDR2 is FQNNGV in the germline V gene. CDR3 nucleotides: TGTGTCAGCAGTCCTATCTCCGGGGCCAATGTCCTGACTATC. Its translation: CVSSPISGANVLTI.

About this clonotype: Sequence at one end of the junction differs from germline and may be a read error. The chain carries TRBV6-5 and TRBJ2-5; D is undetermined. The CDR3 consists of 13 residues. Germline V gene data show CDR1 as MNHEY and CDR2 as SVGAGI. CDR3 sequence: CDSRVLSQETQYF. The CDR3 bases are TGTGACAGCCGTGTGCTCTCCCAAGAGACCCAGTACTTC.

This clonotype appeared once. It may be a read error: a sequence one base away is much more abundant. The V call is TRBV30, the J call TRBJ2-1; tentatively, D is TRBD2 (6 bases). CDR1 is GTSNPN and CDR2 is SVGIG in the germline V gene (reference sequence). The ends were cut back, 5 bases at V and 8 bases at J, with 19 bases in the middle. The CDR3 sequence is 14 residues long. In DNA, the CDR3 is TGTGCCTGGGAACGGGGTAGCGGTTACTATGAGCAGTTCTTC. It specifies CAWERGSGYYEQFF. Using reference TRBV30 and TRBJ2-1 for the parts outside the CDR3, the full variable domain is SQTIHQWPATLVQPVGSPLSLECTVEGTSNPNLYWYRQAAGRGLQLLFYSVGIGQISSEVPQNLSASRPQDRQFILSSKKLLLSDSGFYLCAWERGSGYYEQFFGPGTRLTVL.

This clonotype showed up many times. The chain has TRBV5-6 and TRBJ1-6; TRBD1 agrees at 9 bases. V lost 4 bases, J lost 4 bases, and 9 bases stayed unmatched. The CDR3 is made up of 17 amino acids. CDR1 is SGHDT and CDR2 is YYEEEE in the germline V gene. CDR3 bases: TGTGCCAGCAGCCTACTACAGGGGGCAGATTATAATTCACCCCTCCACTTT. Protein: CASSLLQGADYNSPLHF.

Many counts were recorded for this clonotype. The chain has TRBV12-3 or TRBV12-4 and TRBJ1-2; D is uncertain. V lost 3 bases and J 5 bases, leaving 13 bases between the germline ends. This CDR3 is 14 amino acids long. The CDR3 loop reads CASSLVGLLYGYTF. DNA for the CDR3: TGTGCCAGCAGTTTGGTTGGCTTACTATATGGCTACACCTTC.

A remark on this clonotype: Sequence at one end of the junction differs from germline and may be a read error. The chain recombines TRBV11-2 with TRBJ1-1, with D maybe TRBD1 (6 bases). The CDR3 has 14 amino acids. The germline CDR1 and CDR2 sequences are SGHAT and FQNNGV. The DNA for the CDR3 is TGTGCCAGCTGTTTAGTCGGGAGGGACACTGAAGCCTTCTTT. Translation: CASCLVGRDTEAFF.

In the case of this clonotype: Mismatch with germline at one junction end may stem from a read error. Here the CDR3 DNA reads TGTGCCAGCAGGTGGATAGGCCAAGAGATCCAGTACTTC. Amino acids: CASRWIGQEIQYF. V and J are TRBV12-3 or TRBV12-4 and TRBJ2-5, with D unresolved. This CDR3 contains 13 residues.

This chain links TRBV10-2 with TRBJ2-7; the D call may be TRBD1 or TRBD2 (6 bases each). In germline, CDR1 is WSHSY, CDR2 SAAADI. Trimming removed 2 bases from V and 4 bases from J, with 12 bases in between. The CDR3 consists of 14 residues. The CDR3 loop reads CASSEMTRGYEQYF. Here the CDR3 DNA reads TGCGCCAGCAGTGAGATGACTAGGGGGTACGAGCAGTACTTC.

Worth noting for this clonotype: Being one base from a much bigger clone, this may be a read error. This chain links TRBV6-1 with TRBJ2-7, with 8 bases lining up with TRBD2. The CDR3 has 16 amino acids. Germline V gives CDR1 MNHNS, CDR2 SASEGT. The DNA of the CDR3 is TGTGCCAGCAGTGGGGGGAGCGGGAGTAACTACCACGAGCTGTACTTC. Amino acid sequence: CASSGGSGSNYHELYF.

As concerns this clonotype: The germline gene is not matched at one end of the junction; a read error may be the cause. The CDR3 coding sequence is TGTGACGGCAGCTTAGATCGACTAGCGGGAGTAGGTAATGAGCAGCTCTTC. Protein: CDGSLDRLAGVGNEQLF. V is TRBV11-3 and J is TRBJ2-1; 12 bases match TRBD2. The CDR3 is 17 residues long. Germline values: CDR1 SGHNT, CDR2 YENEEA.

Notes on this clonotype: A read error may be the cause here, since a much bigger clone is one base away. The chain employs TRBV10-2 and TRBJ2-1; D may be TRBD1 (5 bases). The CDR3 sequence is 13 residues long. Per germline, CDR1 WSHSY and CDR2 SAAADI. The DNA of the CDR3 is TGCTCCAGCTGCGAGACTGGCCAGGGTGAGCAGTTCTTC. It codes for CSSCETGQGEQFF.

The chain carries TRBV5-5 and TRBJ2-7; TRBD1 matches at 12 bases. Per the germline V gene, CDR1 is SGHKS and CDR2 is YYEKEE (reference sequence). The CDR3 length is 18 residues. In nucleotides, the CDR3 is TGTGCCAGCAGCTTTGTCCCGGGACAGGGGGCGCCGGGTTACGAGCAATACGTC. As protein: CASSFVPGQGAPGYEQYV.

Regarding this clonotype: The junction departs from germline at one end; a sequencing error may be responsible. The rearrangement uses TRBV5-6 and TRBJ1-1; TRBD1 is a possible D gene (5 bases). The CDR3 has 13 amino acids. Germline V gives CDR1 SGHDT, CDR2 YYEEEE. CDR3 protein: CANSLLQGSEAFF. The DNA of the CDR3 is TGTGCCAACAGCTTGCTTCAGGGCAGTGAAGCCTTCTTC.

The V gene is TRBV14, the J gene TRBJ2-5; D is uncertain. Trimming cost V 1 base and J 5 bases, with 5 bases left between them. This CDR3 spans 12 amino acids. Germline V lookup: CDR1 SGHDN, CDR2 FVKESK. The CDR3 is CASSQVRETQYF. CDR3 nucleotide sequence: TGTGCCAGCAGCCAAGTAAGGGAGACCCAGTACTTC.

Regarding this clonotype: The junction departs from the called germline gene at one end, perhaps through a read error. The rearrangement joins TRBV11-1 to TRBJ2-2; D gene ambiguous. This CDR3 comprises 15 residues. Germline loops: CDR1 SGHAT, CDR2 FQDESV (reference sequence). The CDR3, as DNA: TGTGCTAGCAGCTTACGTGTAGGGATCACCGGGGAGCTGTTTTTT. Amino acid sequence: CASSLRVGITGELFF.

This clonotype was found once. A much more abundant neighbour one base away suggests this may be a read error. V gene TRBV20-1 combines with J gene TRBJ1-1; 9 nucleotides align to TRBD1. The length of the CDR3 is 13 residues. After removal of 5 bases from V and 3 bases from J, the junction contained 4 bases not matched to a gene. Germline values: CDR1 DFQATT, CDR2 SNEGSKA (reference sequence). CDR3 amino acids: CSASGTGHTEAFF. The CDR3 DNA is TGCAGTGCTTCTGGGACAGGGCACACTGAAGCTTTCTTT.

A note on this clonotype: The junction does not match germline at one end; this may be a read error. V is TRBV4-1 and J is TRBJ1-1; 9 positions match TRBD1. Germline CDR1 is MGHRA and CDR2 is YSYEKL. The CDR3 spans 16 residues. The CDR3 DNA sequence: TGCGCCAGCAGCCAGCGGACAGGGGAGGGAAGCACTGAAGCTCTCTTT. Translating gives CASSQRTGEGSTEALF.

The sample holds one count of this clonotype. Here the CDR3 omits its conserved ending phenylalanine or tryptophan, so a read error is the likely source. V and J are TRBV7-2 and TRBJ2-7; 8 nucleotides match TRBD2. CDR1 is SGHTA, CDR2 FQGNSA, per germline. Trimming took 2 bases from V and 2 from J; bases not matched to a gene: 11. The CDR3 is 17 amino acids. The CDR3 coding sequence is TGTGCCAGCAGCTTACGGGTAGGCGGGAGGTCCCCCTACGAGCAGTACTTG. It specifies CASSLRVGGRSPYEQYL.

Points on this clonotype: This may come from a read error, since a much larger clone is one base off. The chain links TRBV12-3 or TRBV12-4 to TRBJ1-5; possible D gene TRBD1, 5 bases. CDR3 length: 13 residues. V was cut by 4 bases and J by 5 bases, with 9 bases left in between. The CDR3 protein is CASSSGWDQPQHF. The CDR3 nucleotides read TGTGCCAGCAGTTCAGGGTGGGATCAGCCCCAGCATTTT.

The chain joins TRBV20-1 to TRBJ2-1; the match to TRBD1 covers 10 bases. The CDR3 runs to 14 residues. The V gene end was trimmed by 7 bases and the J gene end by 9 bases; junction bases not matched to a gene: 12. CDR1 DFQATT and CDR2 SNEGSKA come from the germline V gene (reference sequence). CDR3 DNA sequence: TGCAGTGGTATCTGGGACAGGGGAAACAGTGAGCAGTTCTTC. Its protein product is CSGIWDRGNSEQFF.

Note on this clonotype: At one end, the junction sequence differs from germline, possibly due to a read error. The chain is built from TRBV20-1 and TRBJ2-3; 8 nucleotides agree with TRBD2. Looked up from germline, CDR1 is DFQATT and CDR2 is SNEGSKA (reference sequence). The CDR3 is 15 residues long. The CDR3 is CGATGGGLSTDAQYF. The DNA of the CDR3 is TGCGGTGCTACAGGCGGGGGGTTGAGCACAGATGCGCAGTATTTT.

The chain employs TRBV5-4 and TRBJ2-7; D may be TRBD2 (5 bases). The CDR3 loop spans 15 amino acids. The V gene lost 4 bases and the J gene lost 6 bases, with 20 bases spanning the gap. Germline assignment: CDR1 SGHNT and CDR2 YYREEE (reference sequence). The CDR3 DNA reads TGTGCCAGCAGCATGTCCATGGGAGTGGTAGGCGAGCAGTACTTC. It codes for CASSMSMGVVGEQYF.

With respect to this clonotype: A much larger clone lies a single base off, so this may be a read error. A read error is likely, as this CDR3 ends without the conserved phenylalanine or tryptophan. The chain joins TRBV4-1 to TRBJ2-7, with a tentative D call TRBD2 (5 bases). The CDR3 spans 12 residues. The V end was cut by 7 bases, the J end by 3 bases, with 10 bases between. Germline CDR1 is MGHRA and CDR2 is YSYEKL. As DNA, the CDR3 is TGCGCCAGCAATAAGCGGAGCTACGAGCAGTACATC. Encoded protein: CASNKRSYEQYI.

Note on this clonotype: One end of the junction fails to match germline, which may point to a read error. The chain uses TRBV4-1 and TRBJ2-2, with D maybe TRBD2 (5 bases). Germline CDR1 reads MGHRA; CDR2 reads YSYEKL. CDR3 length: 12 amino acids. The CDR3 here is CASSQLSGKLFF. The CDR3 DNA is TGCGCCAGCAGCCAGTTATCCGGGAAGCTGTTTTTT.

This clonotype was seen only a few times. The chain couples TRBV20-1 to TRBJ2-5; D is uncertain. This CDR3 spans 14 amino acids. V lost 2 bases and J 4 bases, leaving 14 bases between the germline ends. The germline gives CDR1 DFQATT, CDR2 SNEGSKA (reference sequence). CDR3 sequence (DNA): TGCAGTGCTAGACTCTCCCTTACCTCAGAGACCCAGTACTTC. Its translation: CSARLSLTSETQYF.